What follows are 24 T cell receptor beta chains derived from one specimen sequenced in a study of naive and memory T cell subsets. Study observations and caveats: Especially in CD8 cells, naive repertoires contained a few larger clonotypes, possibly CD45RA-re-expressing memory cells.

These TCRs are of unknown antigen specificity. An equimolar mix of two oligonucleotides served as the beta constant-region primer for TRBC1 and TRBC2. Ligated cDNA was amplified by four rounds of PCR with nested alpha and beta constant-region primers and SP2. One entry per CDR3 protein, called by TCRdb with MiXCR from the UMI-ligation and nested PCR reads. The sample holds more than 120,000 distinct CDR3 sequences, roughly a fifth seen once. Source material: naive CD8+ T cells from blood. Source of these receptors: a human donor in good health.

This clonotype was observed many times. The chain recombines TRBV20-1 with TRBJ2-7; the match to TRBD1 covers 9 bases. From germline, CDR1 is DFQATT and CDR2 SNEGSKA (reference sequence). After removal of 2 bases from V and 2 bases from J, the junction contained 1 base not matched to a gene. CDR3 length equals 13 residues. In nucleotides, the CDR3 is TGCAGTGCTAGATGGACAGGGGCCTACGAGCAGTACTTC. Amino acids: CSARWTGAYEQYF.

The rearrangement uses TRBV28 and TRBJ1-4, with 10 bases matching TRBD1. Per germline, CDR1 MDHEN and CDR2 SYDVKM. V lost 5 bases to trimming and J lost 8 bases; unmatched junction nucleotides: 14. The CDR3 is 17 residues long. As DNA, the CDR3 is TGTGCCAGCAGTCCTATCGGGACAGGGGTCGAGGAAGAAAAACTGTTTTTT. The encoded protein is CASSPIGTGVEEEKLFF.

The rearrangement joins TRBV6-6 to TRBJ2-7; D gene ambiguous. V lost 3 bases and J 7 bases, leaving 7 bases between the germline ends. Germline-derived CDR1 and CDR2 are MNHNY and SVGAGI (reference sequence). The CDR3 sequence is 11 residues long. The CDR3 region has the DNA TGTGCCAGCAGTTATGGTCATGAGCAGTACTTC. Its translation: CASSYGHEQYF.

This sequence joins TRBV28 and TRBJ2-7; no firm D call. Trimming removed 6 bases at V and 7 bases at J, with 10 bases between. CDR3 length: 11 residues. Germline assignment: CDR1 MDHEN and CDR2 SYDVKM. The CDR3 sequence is CASRSPWEQYF. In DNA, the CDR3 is TGTGCCAGCAGGTCCCCTTGGGAGCAGTACTTC.

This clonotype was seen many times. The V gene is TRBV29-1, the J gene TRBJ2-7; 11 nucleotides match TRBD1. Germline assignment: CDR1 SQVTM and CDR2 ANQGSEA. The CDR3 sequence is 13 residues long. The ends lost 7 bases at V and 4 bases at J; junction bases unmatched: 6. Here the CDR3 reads CSAEGDRGYEQYF. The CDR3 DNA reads TGCAGCGCCGAGGGGGACAGGGGGTACGAGCAGTACTTC.

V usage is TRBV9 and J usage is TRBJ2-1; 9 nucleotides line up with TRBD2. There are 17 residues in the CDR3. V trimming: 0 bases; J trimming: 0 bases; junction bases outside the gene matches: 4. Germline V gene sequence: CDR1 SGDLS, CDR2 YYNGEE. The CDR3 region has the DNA TGTGCCAGCAGCGTAGTGGGTAGCGGGAGCTCCTACAATGAGCAGTTCTTC. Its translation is CASSVVGSGSSYNEQFF.

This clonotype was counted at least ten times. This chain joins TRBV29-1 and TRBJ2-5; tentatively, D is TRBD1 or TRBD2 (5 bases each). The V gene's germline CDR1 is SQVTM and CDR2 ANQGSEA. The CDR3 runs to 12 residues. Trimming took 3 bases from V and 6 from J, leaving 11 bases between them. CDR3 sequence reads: CSVDGPGQTQYF. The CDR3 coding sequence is TGCAGCGTTGACGGCCCGGGACAGACCCAGTACTTC.

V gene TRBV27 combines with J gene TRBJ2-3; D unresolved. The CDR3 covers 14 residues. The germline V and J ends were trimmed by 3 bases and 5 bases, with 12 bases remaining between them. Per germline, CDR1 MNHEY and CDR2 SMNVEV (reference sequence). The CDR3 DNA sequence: TGTGCCAGCAGTTTCGAAGGGAACGGAGATACGCAGTATTTT. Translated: CASSFEGNGDTQYF.

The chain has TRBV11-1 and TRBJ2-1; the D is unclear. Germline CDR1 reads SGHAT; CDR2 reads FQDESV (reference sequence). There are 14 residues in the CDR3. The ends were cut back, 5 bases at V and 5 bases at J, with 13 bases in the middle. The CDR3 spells CASSGTPTDNEQFF. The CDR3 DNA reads TGTGCCAGCAGCGGAACCCCCACGGACAATGAGCAGTTCTTC.

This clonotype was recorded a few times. CDR3 residues: CARKRTSGSYEQYF. In DNA form, the CDR3 reads TGTGCCAGAAAAAGGACTAGCGGCTCCTACGAGCAGTACTTC. J is TRBJ2-7 and V is TRBV19, with 10 nucleotides matching TRBD2. V was clipped by 9 bases and J by 0 bases; unmatched bases: 5. The length of the CDR3 is 14 residues. Germline lookup yields CDR1 LNHDA and CDR2 SQIVND (reference sequence).

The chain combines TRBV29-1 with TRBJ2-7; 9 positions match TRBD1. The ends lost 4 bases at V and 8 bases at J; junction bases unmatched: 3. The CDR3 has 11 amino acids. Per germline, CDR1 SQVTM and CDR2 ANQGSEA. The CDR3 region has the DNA TGCAGCGTTGTTGGGACAGGGAAGCAGTACTTC. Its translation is CSVVGTGKQYF.

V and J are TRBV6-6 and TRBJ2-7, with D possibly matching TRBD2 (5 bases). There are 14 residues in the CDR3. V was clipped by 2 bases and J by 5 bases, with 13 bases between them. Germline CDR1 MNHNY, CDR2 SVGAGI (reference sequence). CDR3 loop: CASSYGGPGNEQYF. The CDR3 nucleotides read TGTGCCAGCAGTTACGGCGGTCCGGGGAACGAGCAGTACTTC.

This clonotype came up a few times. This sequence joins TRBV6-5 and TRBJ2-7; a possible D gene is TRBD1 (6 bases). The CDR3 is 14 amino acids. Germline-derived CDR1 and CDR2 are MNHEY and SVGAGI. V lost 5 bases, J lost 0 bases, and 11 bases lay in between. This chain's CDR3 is CASSPGHLSYEQYF. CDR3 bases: TGTGCCAGCAGTCCGGGACACCTCTCCTACGAGCAGTACTTC.

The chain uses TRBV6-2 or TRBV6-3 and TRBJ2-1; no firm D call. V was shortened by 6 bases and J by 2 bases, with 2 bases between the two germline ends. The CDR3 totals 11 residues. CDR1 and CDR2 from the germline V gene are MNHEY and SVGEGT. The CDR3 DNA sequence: TGTGCCAGCAGGGCCTACAATGAGCAGTTCTTC. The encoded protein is CASRAYNEQFF.

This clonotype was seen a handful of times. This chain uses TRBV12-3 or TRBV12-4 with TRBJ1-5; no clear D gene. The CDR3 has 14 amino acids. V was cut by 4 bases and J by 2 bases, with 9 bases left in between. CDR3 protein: CASSYAGGNQPQHF. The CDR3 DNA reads TGTGCCAGCAGTTATGCTGGTGGCAATCAGCCCCAGCATTTT.

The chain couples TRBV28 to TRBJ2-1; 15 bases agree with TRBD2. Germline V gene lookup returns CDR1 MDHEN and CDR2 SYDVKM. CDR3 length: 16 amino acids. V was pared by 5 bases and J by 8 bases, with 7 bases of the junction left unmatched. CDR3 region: CASSGGLAGGLDEQFF. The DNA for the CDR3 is TGTGCCAGCAGTGGGGGACTAGCGGGAGGATTGGATGAGCAGTTCTTC. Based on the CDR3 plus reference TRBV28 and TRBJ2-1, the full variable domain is DVKVTQSSRYLVKRTGEKVFLECVQDMDHENMFWYRQDPGLGLRLIYFSYDVKMKEKGDIPEGYSVSREKKERFSLILESASTNQTSMYLCASSGGLAGGLDEQFFGPGTRLTVL.

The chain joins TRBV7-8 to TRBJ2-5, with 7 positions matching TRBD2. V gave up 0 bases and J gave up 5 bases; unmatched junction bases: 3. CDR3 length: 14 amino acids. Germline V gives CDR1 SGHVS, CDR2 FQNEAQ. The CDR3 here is CASSLAGGWETQYF. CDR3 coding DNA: TGTGCCAGCAGCTTAGCGGGAGGGTGGGAGACCCAGTACTTC.

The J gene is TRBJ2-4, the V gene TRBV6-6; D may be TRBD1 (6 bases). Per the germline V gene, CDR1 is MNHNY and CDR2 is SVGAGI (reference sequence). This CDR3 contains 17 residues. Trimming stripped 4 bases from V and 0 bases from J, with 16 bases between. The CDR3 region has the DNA TGTGCCAGCAGTTCCCCGGGACAAGGCCCAGCCAAAAACATTCAGTACTTC. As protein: CASSSPGQGPAKNIQYF.

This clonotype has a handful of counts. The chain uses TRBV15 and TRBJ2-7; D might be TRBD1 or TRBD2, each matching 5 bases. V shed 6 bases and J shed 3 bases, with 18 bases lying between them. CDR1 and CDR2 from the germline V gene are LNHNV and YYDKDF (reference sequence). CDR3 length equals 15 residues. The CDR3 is CATSSPGTGNYEQYF. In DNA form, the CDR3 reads TGTGCCACCAGTTCTCCCGGGACCGGGAACTACGAGCAGTACTTC.

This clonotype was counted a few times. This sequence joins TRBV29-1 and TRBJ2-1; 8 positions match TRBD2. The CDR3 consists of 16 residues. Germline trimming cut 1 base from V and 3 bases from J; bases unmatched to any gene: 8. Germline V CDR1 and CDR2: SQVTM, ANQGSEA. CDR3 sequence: CSVEGLALLLYNEQFF. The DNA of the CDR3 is TGCAGCGTTGAAGGACTAGCGCTGCTCCTCTACAATGAGCAGTTCTTC.

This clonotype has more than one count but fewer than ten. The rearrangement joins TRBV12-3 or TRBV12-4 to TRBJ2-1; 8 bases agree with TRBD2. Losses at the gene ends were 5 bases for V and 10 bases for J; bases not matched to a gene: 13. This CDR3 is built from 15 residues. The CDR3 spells CASSHAGRAYPEQFF. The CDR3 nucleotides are TGTGCCAGCAGTCATGCCGGGAGGGCCTATCCCGAGCAGTTCTTC.

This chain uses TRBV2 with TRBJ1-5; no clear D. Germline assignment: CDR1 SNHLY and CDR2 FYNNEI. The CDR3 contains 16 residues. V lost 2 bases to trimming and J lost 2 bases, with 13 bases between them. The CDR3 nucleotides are TGTGCCAGCAGTGAATATGGAACCTCAGGCAATCAGCCCCAGCATTTT. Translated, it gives CASSEYGTSGNQPQHF.

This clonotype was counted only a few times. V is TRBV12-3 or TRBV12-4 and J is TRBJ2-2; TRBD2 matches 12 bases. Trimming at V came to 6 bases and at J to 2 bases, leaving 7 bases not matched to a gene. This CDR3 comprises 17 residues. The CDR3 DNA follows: TGTGCCAGCAGCCCCGGGACTAGCGGGTTCAACACCGGGGAGCTGTTTTTT. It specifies CASSPGTSGFNTGELFF.

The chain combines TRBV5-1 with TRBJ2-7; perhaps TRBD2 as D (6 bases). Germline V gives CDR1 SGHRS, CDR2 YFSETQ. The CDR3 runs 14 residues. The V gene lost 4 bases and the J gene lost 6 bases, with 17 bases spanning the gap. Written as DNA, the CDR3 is TGCGCCAGCAGCGAGGAAGGAGGGGCCGGCGAGCAGTACTTC. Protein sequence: CASSEEGGAGEQYF. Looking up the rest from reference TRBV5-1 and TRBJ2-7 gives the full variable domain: KAGVTQTPRYLIKTRGQQVTLSCSPISGHRSVSWYQQTPGQGLQFLFEYFSETQRNKGNFPGRFSGRQFSNSRSEMNVSTLELGDSALYLCASSEEGGAGEQYFGPGTRLTVT.